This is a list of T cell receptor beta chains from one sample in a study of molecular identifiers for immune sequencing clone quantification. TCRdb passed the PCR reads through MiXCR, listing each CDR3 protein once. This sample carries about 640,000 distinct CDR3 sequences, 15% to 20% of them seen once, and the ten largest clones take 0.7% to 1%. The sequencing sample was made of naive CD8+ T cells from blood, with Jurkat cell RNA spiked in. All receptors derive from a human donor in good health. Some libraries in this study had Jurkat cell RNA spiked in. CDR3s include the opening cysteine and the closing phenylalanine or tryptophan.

CAGSYSGADTQYF	TRBV6-5	13
CARSLGGNTIYF	TRBV5-6	12
CASSEATGSNQPQHF	TRBV6-1	15
CASSLDRVGTEAFF	TRBV12-3/TRBV12-4	14
CASSESPTHNEQFF	TRBV10-1	14
CASSFDSLNTEAFF	TRBV12-3/TRBV12-4	14
CASSYSGGLGTGSYEQHF	TRBV6-5	18
CASHDGTGGNQPQHF	TRBV2	15
CASSSSTRTHYEQYF	TRBV5-6	15
CAISGRDTQTYEQYF	TRBV10-3	15
CASSAGTSPMQYF	TRBV27	13
CASSMDGNYEQYF	TRBV19	13
CASSSDGGQPQHF	TRBV5-3	13
CASRRADRAIYF	TRBV5-4	12
CASRYERSGRLYNEQFF	TRBV28	17
CSARDRDRRSDTQYF	TRBV20-1	15
CASASDLYEQYF	TRBV6-2/TRBV6-3	12
CASSLMQDQNTEAFF	TRBV6-5	15
CASTLTDRVNTEAFF	TRBV6-5	15
CSVEGLEGTGELFF	TRBV29-1	14
CASSYQLGALETQYF	TRBV6-2/TRBV6-3	15
CATKAWAGGLHTEAFF	TRBV19	16
CASTENQNTEAFF	TRBV11-2	13
CASSFVPGGNTGELFF	TRBV5-6	16
CASSFTGGLDEKLFF	TRBV28	15
CSARRGGLTRLPTDTQYF	TRBV20-1	18
CASSPRAGEEGTDTQYF	TRBV12-3/TRBV12-4	17
CAWGQGLGNTGELFF	TRBV30	15
CASSWDRGFNEKLFF	TRBV5-4	15
CASSLVAAGGYNEQFF	TRBV5-1	16
CATSGFSGRADGTDTQYF	TRBV24-1	18
CASSFVARTGELFF	TRBV27	14
CAGTRGTRTPNYGYTF	TRBV19	16
CASSPGSTHEQYF	TRBV27	13
CASSIGHRGTDTQYF	TRBV19	15
CSVGQLRTFGYTF	TRBV29-1	13
CASSDGTAERYF	TRBV10-1	12
CASSLDSRHSYNEQFF	TRBV7-2	16
CASRGTVDTHEQFF	TRBV7-9	14
CASSLVVAGLETQYF	TRBV5-6	15
CASSTWTGLNGELFF	TRBV4-3	15
CASSLATWGPGNTIYF	TRBV5-6	16
CASGETNIYEQYF	TRBV7-9	13
CGALGQGANTEAFF	TRBV29-1	14
CASSTTGTETTGELFF	TRBV5-4	16
CASSQDLAGERETQHF	TRBV4-3	16
CSARDRERGANYEQYF	TRBV20-1	16
CSARTDRGNYEQYF	TRBV20-1	14
CASSVPRTGNYNEQFF	TRBV9	16
CASSFTWSRLPASTDTQYF	TRBV11-2	19
CASSDPAGGSEELADTQYF	TRBV6-1	19
CASSVAGGEGETQYF	TRBV11-2	15
CASSLSAGNEKLFF	TRBV12-3/TRBV12-4	14
CASSSIAGAPTDTQYF	TRBV27	16
CSVGDRGNGYTF	TRBV29-1	12
CAWSAGTGVGEQYF	TRBV30	14